This T cell receptor beta chain was sequenced during a study of regulatory T cells in long-lasting Graves disease. About the study: Recently diagnosed Graves' patients had received antithyroid drugs for under 3 months. Overall study results and limits: TRBV28, TRBJ1-2 and TRBJ2-5 were favored in persistent disease.

The TCR beta library used iRepertoire HTBI primers with Arm-PCR amplification of CDR3. TCRdb ran MiXCR on the multiplex PCR reads and lists one entry per CDR3 protein. The sample yields 350,000 to 400,000 distinct CDR3 sequences, roughly 16% seen once. A remark on this clonotype: Its cognate antigen is unknown.

CDR3 length: 14 amino acids. The germline gives CDR1 SGHRS, CDR2 YFSETQ. V lost 5 bases and J lost 6; bases outside the gene matches: 8. The time point was: newly diagnosed GD, antithyroid drugs for less than 3 months. Extracted PBMC RNA gave rise to the TCR library. The source was peripheral blood mononuclear cells (PBMCs), collected at new diagnosis, from a patient treated with antithyroid drugs. The chain is built from TRBV5-1 and TRBJ2-7; 10 bases align to TRBD2. This receptor was identified in a female donor with Graves disease. The CDR3 is CASRSVAGGGEQYF. The CDR3 region has the DNA TGCGCCAGCAGGTCTGTAGCGGGAGGAGGCGAGCAGTACTTC.